These 2 T cell receptor beta chains share one sample of origin, sequenced in a study of T cell responses to AZD1222 COVID-19 vaccine. Clones were read by immunoSEQ multiplex PCR, and TCRdb kept only the in-frame ones, dropping some. This table has approximately 140,000 clones, approximately 78% appearing once. This material consisted of peripheral blood, taken on day 0 of MenACWY control vaccination. The receptors originated from an adult in good health.

The V call is TRBV4-2, the J call TRBJ2-1; the match to TRBD2 covers 16 bases. This CDR3 spans 19 amino acids. V was pared by 3 bases and J by 7 bases, with 12 bases of the junction left unmatched. Germline CDR1 LGHNA, CDR2 YNFKEQ. The CDR3 DNA follows: TGTGCCAGCAGCCAGGTCCCGGGACTAGCGGGGGGGCCGCAAAATGAGCAGTTCTTC. It yields the protein CASSQVPGLAGGPQNEQFF.

This clone came up a few times. CDR3 region: CASSPRTSGGRHNEQFF. CDR3 DNA sequence: TGTGCCAGCAGCCCCCGGACTAGCGGGGGCCGACACAATGAGCAGTTCTTC. The gene calls are TRBV7-6 and TRBJ2-1; 13 bases are a match to TRBD2. Germline loops: CDR1 SGHVS, CDR2 FNYEAQ. The CDR3 is 17 residues long. Trimming cost V 5 bases and J 5 bases; bases outside gene matches: 9.